The 19 T cell receptor beta chains below all came from one sample that was sequenced in a study of cytomegalovirus exposure and HLA in healthy donors (dated 2017 in TCRdb). The library was made by the immunoSEQ multiplex PCR assay. The multiplex PCR relied on a mix of 60 forward primers for TCR Vbeta segments and 13 reverse primers for TCR Jbeta segments. TCRdb took over this immuneACCESS table, retaining in-frame rearrangements with V and J assigned. Such tables are incomplete; in checked studies, under half of the missing clones stem from an unresolved V gene, and the remainder is unexplained. The sample table contains fewer than 200,000 clones; only one count was recorded for 80% of them. The ten largest clones represent roughly 4.4% of the sample. Input material: PBMCs. These receptors were collected from a man aged 25-45 years in good health and CMV-seronegative.

The V and J genes are TRBV7-9 and TRBJ1-1, with 9 bases identical to TRBD1. Germline values: CDR1 SEHNR, CDR2 FQNEAQ (reference sequence). V lost 4 bases, J lost 5 bases, and 2 bases stayed unmatched. CDR3 length: 13 amino acids. CDR3 DNA sequence: TGTGCCAGCAGCTACAGGGGGCGGACTGAAGCTTTCTTT. Translated: CASSYRGRTEAFF.

The chain carries TRBV7-9 and TRBJ2-1; 9 bases are a match to TRBD1. V was clipped by 5 bases and J by 0 bases; unmatched bases: 5. Germline loops: CDR1 SEHNR, CDR2 FQNEAQ (reference sequence). The CDR3 consists of 16 residues. CDR3 protein: CASSPGTGYSYNEQFF. The CDR3 coding sequence is TGTGCCAGCAGCCCTGGGACAGGGTACTCCTACAATGAGCAGTTCTTC. The full variable domain, completed using reference TRBV7-9 and TRBJ2-1, is DTGVSQNPRHKITKRGQNVTFRCDPISEHNRLYWYRQTLGQGPEFLTYFQNEAQLEKSRLLSDRFSAERPKGSFSTLEIQRTEQGDSAMYLCASSPGTGYSYNEQFFGPGTRLTVL.

This clone was counted a single time. DNA for the CDR3: TGTGCCAGCAGCCCTGAGACAGGGACAAACTATGGCTACACCTTC. Protein: CASSPETGTNYGYTF. The chain is built from TRBV5-8 and TRBJ1-2; 7 bases align to TRBD1. Trimming took 4 bases from V and 2 from J; bases not matched to a gene: 8. CDR1 is SGHTS and CDR2 is YDEGEE in the germline V gene. This CDR3 has 15 amino acids.

The CDR3 DNA sequence: TGTGCCAGCAGCAAAGGATTTCGGGGACTCCAGAGGACCGGGGAGCTGTTTTTT. It specifies CASSKGFRGLQRTGELFF. The chain joins TRBV21-1 to TRBJ2-2; the D call of TRBD2 is as the table states it, not checked on the DNA. TRBV21-1 is an annotated pseudogene. The CDR3 is 18 residues long.

The rearrangement joins TRBV2 to TRBJ1-2; 7 nucleotides align to TRBD1. V lost 4 bases, J lost 2 bases, and 4 bases stayed unmatched. The CDR3 runs to 14 residues. Germline CDR1 and CDR2: SNHLY and FYNNEI. The CDR3 nucleotides are TGTGCCAGCAGTGGTAGGGGGCGGAACTATGGCTACACCTTC. The encoded protein is CASSGRGRNYGYTF. Together with reference TRBV2 and TRBJ1-2, the CDR3 gives the full variable domain: EPEVTQTPSHQVTQMGQEVILRCVPISNHLYFYWYRQILGQKVEFLVSFYNNEISEKSEIFDDQFSVERPDGSNFTLKIRSTKLEDSAMYFCASSGRGRNYGYTFGSGTRLTVV.

This clone was observed a handful of times. CDR3 residues: CASSFNTGQGVETQYF. In DNA, the CDR3 is TGTGCCAGCAGCTTCAATACAGGACAGGGGGTAGAGACCCAGTACTTC. The chain joins TRBV13 to TRBJ2-5, with 10 bases identical to TRBD1. Trimming cost V 3 bases and J 4 bases; bases outside gene matches: 8. From germline, CDR1 is PRHDT and CDR2 FYEKMQ (reference sequence). The CDR3 covers 16 residues.

This clone showed up just once. V is TRBV19 and J is TRBJ1-1; 8 bases map to TRBD1. Trimming took 7 bases from V and 9 from J; bases not matched to a gene: 4. The CDR3 covers 11 residues. Germline V gives CDR1 LNHDA, CDR2 SQIVND (reference sequence). This CDR3 is CASTTGVQAFF. The CDR3 DNA follows: TGTGCCAGTACGACAGGGGTCCAAGCTTTCTTT.

The chain recombines TRBV28 with TRBJ1-5; weak D call: TRBD1 (5 bases). With 4 bases removed from V and 5 bases from J, the gap between germline ends came to 9 bases. There are 13 residues in the CDR3. Germline CDR1 is MDHEN and CDR2 is SYDVKM. For the CDR3, the DNA is TGTGCCAGCAGTTATCCGGGGGATCAGCCCCAGCATTTT. It codes for CASSYPGDQPQHF.

This chain joins TRBV9 and TRBJ1-1; weak D call: TRBD1 (5 bases). Deletions cut 4 bases from V and 3 bases from J, with 13 bases between. The germline V gene encodes CDR1 SGDLS and CDR2 YYNGEE. The CDR3 totals 14 residues. CDR3 DNA: TGTGCCAGCAGCTCTGGGGCTAGGGACACTGAAGCTTTCTTT. This encodes CASSSGARDTEAFF.

The chain joins TRBV6-6 to TRBJ2-2; D not resolved. The CDR3 extends over 14 amino acids. Per germline, CDR1 MNHNY and CDR2 SVGAGI (reference sequence). Trimming removed 8 bases from V and 0 bases from J, with 10 bases in between. CDR3 in DNA: TGTGCCAGCGTAGTTGAAGCGAACACCGGGGAGCTGTTTTTT. Translating it yields CASVVEANTGELFF.

The count of this clone is one. V is TRBV7-8 and J is TRBJ2-7, with D possibly matching TRBD1 (5 bases). This CDR3 is built from 13 residues. Germline values: CDR1 SGHVS, CDR2 FQNEAQ. As DNA, the CDR3 is TGTGCGACAAGACAGACGAGCTCCTACGAGCAGTACTTC. Translating it yields CATRQTSSYEQYF.

The CDR3 DNA reads as TGTGCCAGCAGCTTGGTGGCAGCTCGCGGTGAGCAGTTCTTC. It encodes CASSLVAARGEQFF. The chain combines TRBV5-6 with TRBJ2-1; D is undetermined. V dropped 0 bases and J dropped 9 bases, with 13 bases sitting between them. Germline V gives CDR1 SGHDT, CDR2 YYEEEE. The CDR3 has 14 residues.

The chain combines TRBV7-3 with TRBJ2-5; D is perhaps TRBD1 (5 bases). The CDR3 consists of 13 residues. V lost 2 bases, J lost 4 bases, and 8 bases lay in between. Germline V CDR1 and CDR2: SGHTA, FQGTGA. CDR3 in amino acids: CASSLQGSETQYF. The CDR3 region has the DNA TGTGCCAGCAGCTTACAGGGATCAGAGACCCAGTACTTC.

V is TRBV19 and J is TRBJ2-5; 12 nucleotides agree with TRBD2. This CDR3 has 19 residues. Germline CDR1 reads LNHDA; CDR2 reads SQIVND (reference sequence). V lost 8 bases and J lost 2; bases outside the gene matches: 18. This CDR3 is CASSGWGASGRAVQETQYF. CDR3 coding DNA: TGTGCCAGTTCTGGGTGGGGGGCTAGCGGGAGGGCCGTACAAGAGACCCAGTACTTC.

This clone was seen just once. The chain is built from TRBV9 and TRBJ2-7, with TRBD2 identical over 8 bases. V lost 3 bases and J lost 7; bases outside the gene matches: 6. CDR1 and CDR2 from the germline V gene are SGDLS and YYNGEE. The CDR3 runs to 13 residues. The CDR3 DNA reads as TGTGCCAGCAGCGCCGGGGGGGCGGGAGAGCAGTACTTC. Its translation: CASSAGGAGEQYF.

This chain uses TRBV28 with TRBJ2-7, with 11 bases aligning to TRBD2. V shed 7 bases, J shed 6 bases, and the junction held 8 bases outside the gene matches. CDR1 is MDHEN, CDR2 SYDVKM, per germline. This CDR3 region has 14 residues. The DNA for the CDR3 is TGTGCCAGCAAGAATAGACTAGCGGGGACCGAGCAGTACTTC. It encodes CASKNRLAGTEQYF.

This clone came up a few times. The chain is built from TRBV29-1 and TRBJ1-2, with a possible D match to TRBD1 (5 bases). The CDR3 contains 13 residues. Germline CDR1 and CDR2: SQVTM and ANQGSEA. CDR3 in amino acids: CGAEGVANYGYTF. The CDR3 nucleotides read TGCGGAGCCGAAGGGGTGGCTAACTATGGCTACACCTTC.

This chain joins TRBV7-3 and TRBJ1-2; 8 nucleotides line up with TRBD1. The CDR3 is 13 residues long. CDR1 is SGHTA and CDR2 is FQGTGA in the germline V gene. The V gene end was trimmed by 5 bases and the J gene end by 7 bases; junction bases not matched to a gene: 6. The CDR3 here is CASSTGTGCGYTF. The CDR3 nucleotides are TGTGCCAGCAGCACCGGGACAGGATGTGGCTACACCTTC. The full variable domain, with the rest looked up from reference TRBV7-3 and TRBJ1-2, is GAGVSQTPSNKVTEKGKYVELRCDPISGHTALYWYRQSLGQGPEFLIYFQGTGAADDSGLPNDRFFAVRPEGSVSTLKIQRTERGDSAVYLCASSTGTGCGYTFGSGTRLTVV.

The V gene is TRBV19, the J gene TRBJ2-1; 9 bases line up with TRBD2. CDR1 is LNHDA, CDR2 SQIVND, per germline (reference sequence). The CDR3 covers 14 residues. V lost 4 bases and J lost 7; bases outside the gene matches: 5. The CDR3 coding sequence is TGTGCCAGTAGTAATCCTAGCGGGAATAATGAGCAGTTCTTC. It encodes CASSNPSGNNEQFF. The full variable domain, in which reference TRBV19 and TRBJ2-1 provide the parts outside the CDR3, is DGGITQSPKYLFRKEGQNVTLSCEQNLNHDAMYWYRQDPGQGLRLIYYSQIVNDFQKGDIAEGYSVSREKKESFPLTVTSAQKNPTAFYLCASSNPSGNNEQFFGPGTRLTVL.